These 5 T cell receptor beta chains were sequenced from one sample in a study of vaccination effects on CD4 cells after COVID-19. Their antigen targets remain unknown. The authors isolated CD4+ T cells after about eleven days of culture. The method was immunoSEQ multiplex PCR; TCRdb's version includes in-frame clones alone and lacks a portion of them. The sample has tens of thousands of clones, about three quarters seen once. The source material was CD4+ T cells from PBMCs cultured without peptide, sampled before COVID-19 vaccination. Every receptor here comes from a human donor who received a COVID-19 vaccine.

The rearrangement joins TRBV5-1 to TRBJ2-1, with a possible D match to TRBD1 (6 bases). This CDR3 is built from 17 residues. V was clipped by 2 bases and J by 8 bases, with 23 bases between them. From germline, CDR1 is SGHRS and CDR2 YFSETQ. The CDR3 DNA reads as TGCGCCAGCAGCTTCCAAATTACAGGGACGGTTTCGGATGAGCAGTTCTTC. Translation: CASSFQITGTVSDEQFF.

The rearrangement joins TRBV7-2 to TRBJ2-1; TRBD1 aligns across 8 bases. V lost 2 bases, J lost 5 bases, and 8 bases stayed unmatched. The CDR3 is made up of 16 amino acids. Germline lookup yields CDR1 SGHTA and CDR2 FQGNSA. CDR3 sequence: CASSLRGDRIHNEQFF. The CDR3 bases are TGTGCCAGCAGCTTAAGGGGGGACAGGATCCACAATGAGCAGTTCTTC.

The V call is TRBV5-1, the J call TRBJ2-3, with 7 bases identical to TRBD1. Germline loops: CDR1 SGHRS, CDR2 YFSETQ. CDR3 length: 15 residues. The V and J ends lost 0 bases and 3 bases, in that order; junction bases with no gene match: 4. The CDR3: CASSLEFRGTDTQYF. The CDR3 nucleotides read TGCGCCAGCAGCTTGGAGTTCAGGGGGACAGATACGCAGTATTTT. Combining the CDR3 with reference TRBV5-1 and TRBJ2-3 gives the whole variable domain KAGVTQTPRYLIKTRGQQVTLSCSPISGHRSVSWYQQTPGQGLQFLFEYFSETQRNKGNFPGRFSGRQFSNSRSEMNVSTLELGDSALYLCASSLEFRGTDTQYFGPGTRLTVL.

The chain employs TRBV29-1 and TRBJ2-1; D possibly corresponds to TRBD2 (5 bases). The germline CDR1 and CDR2 sequences are SQVTM and ANQGSEA. This CDR3 contains 12 residues. CDR3 bases: TGCAACGCTATCCGGTCGGGGAATGAGCAGTTCTTC. The encoded protein is CNAIRSGNEQFF.

The chain couples TRBV6-2 or TRBV6-3 to TRBJ1-1, with TRBD1 matching over 7 bases. Germline V gene data show CDR1 as MNHEY and CDR2 as SVGEGT. Losses at the gene ends were 3 bases for V and 3 bases for J; bases not matched to a gene: 1. The CDR3 has 13 amino acids. DNA for the CDR3: TGTGCCAGCAGTTATGACAGGGACACTGAAGCTTTCTTT. Translating gives CASSYDRDTEAFF.